The entry that follows covers one TCR beta chain sequence. Its binding antigen is unknown. Per-base qualities were not stored, and no clone one base away is much larger. These data originate in a study of T cell clones after liver transplantation (dated by TCRdb to the late 2010s). At the level of the whole study: The samples were obtained from ITN030ST, a randomized trial that attempted immunosuppression withdrawal within 2 years after liver transplantation. Until randomization at 12-24 months post-transplant, subjects were given standard immunosuppression, with no induction therapy. Tolerance meant complete immunosuppression withdrawal for at least one year without liver enzymes rising beyond twice the upper limit of normal. Donor-reactive T cell clones were identified using TCRbeta sequencing after a pre-transplant mixed lymphocyte reaction and were then followed in post-transplant blood. A cohort of 8 liver transplant recipients was studied, of whom 3 were classified as tolerant and 5 as non-tolerant. Three of the eight recipients were HCV-positive; the others were transplanted for non-autoimmune, non-viral indications. Blood samples were collected pre-transplant, pre-randomization before withdrawal, and post-randomization after either complete withdrawal or failed withdrawal. As an antigen-independent comparator for donor-reactive sequences, third party-reactive TCRbeta sequences were also identified from pre-transplant MLRs. Broad study findings and their caveats: Because of small, heterogeneous patient numbers and non-standardized post-transplant time points, the conclusions were only preliminary. Without allograft tissue specimens, donor-reactive T cells may have migrated into the graft rather than being deleted. When repertoire turnover was taken into account, detection of donor-reactive sequences was significantly reduced in 7 of 8 subjects for CD4 and in 8 of 8 subjects for CD8. Low numbers of available donor cells limited the measurable donor-reactive repertoire in a couple of subjects. Donor-reactive sequences decreased more than third party-reactive sequences, which suggests partial antigen-specific deletion that was not related to withdrawal success. In 5 of 8 subjects, circulating donor-reactive CD4 TCRbeta sequences decreased significantly after transplant, regardless of tolerance or HCV status.

In the paper's terms, the time point label means: pre-transplant. Thawed unstimulated PBMCs were stained for CD3, CD4 and CD8 and FACS-sorted into CD3+CD4+ and CD3+CD8+ populations. All 8 studied subjects were randomized to withdrawal of immunosuppression. The Qiagen DNeasy Blood and Tissue Kit was used to isolate genomic DNA. High-throughput TCRbeta CDR3 sequencing of frozen genomic DNA was performed by immunoSEQ, including PCR amplification, mapping, bias correction and internal controls. As for the authors' bioinformatics: Productive rearrangements were kept, and unique TCRbeta sequences were defined by CDR3 nucleotide sequence plus V and J gene. Donor-reactive sequences required at least 5-fold expansion in CFSE-low cells versus unstimulated pre-transplant cells and at least 0.01% frequency. Minimum frequency thresholds were set for each subject on the basis of the unstimulated sample with the lowest template count, so that a detection power of at least 90% was ensured. Jensen-Shannon divergence between the top 1000 TCRbeta sequences after and before transplant was used to measure repertoire turnover. Changes in detection of donor-reactive sequences were assessed with two-sided Fisher's exact tests. This immuneACCESS table, as held by TCRdb, lists in-frame sequences with V and J called but not all clones. Of the missing ones, under half trace to an unresolved V gene in checked studies; the others have no known cause. The V and J calls and clone size come from that table; D and trimming were worked out from the DNA. This sample gives more than 8,000 clones in total; over 75% of them show up just once. Jointly, the top ten make up under 20% of the sample.

V is pruned by 5 bases and J by 6 bases, leaving 9 bases of the junction without a gene match. The CDR3 sequence holds 16 residues, the cysteine and phenylalanine included. Of the read, only the CDR3 DNA is kept; its 48 bases are in frame from base 1. The germline V gene (reference sequence) supplies CDR1 SEHNR and CDR2 FQNEAQ. The clonotype was recovered from a human donor who received a liver transplant. The sequence is built from TRBV7-9 and TRBJ2-1; 11 bases in the junction line up with TRBD2. Sequences were derived from CD8+ T cells from blood, sampled before liver transplant. At the DNA level, the sequence is TGTGCCAGCAGCCCTACTAGCGGGGGTCTCATCAATGAGCAGTTCTTC. Its coded protein is CASSPTSGGLINEQFF.